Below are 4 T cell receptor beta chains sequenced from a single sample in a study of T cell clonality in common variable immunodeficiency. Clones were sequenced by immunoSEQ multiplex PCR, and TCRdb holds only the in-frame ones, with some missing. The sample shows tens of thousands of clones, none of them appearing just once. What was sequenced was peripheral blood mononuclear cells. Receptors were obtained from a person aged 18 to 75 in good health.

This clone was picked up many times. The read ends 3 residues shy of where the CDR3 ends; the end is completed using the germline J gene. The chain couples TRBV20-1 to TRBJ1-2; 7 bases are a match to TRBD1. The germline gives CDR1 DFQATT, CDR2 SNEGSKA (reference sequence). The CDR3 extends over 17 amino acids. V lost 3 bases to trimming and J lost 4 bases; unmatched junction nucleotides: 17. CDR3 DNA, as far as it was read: TGCAGTGCTAGTAGGTGGAGTGGGGACAGTGCATCCTATGGC. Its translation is CSASRWSGDSASYG. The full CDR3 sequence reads CSASRWSGDSASYGYTF.

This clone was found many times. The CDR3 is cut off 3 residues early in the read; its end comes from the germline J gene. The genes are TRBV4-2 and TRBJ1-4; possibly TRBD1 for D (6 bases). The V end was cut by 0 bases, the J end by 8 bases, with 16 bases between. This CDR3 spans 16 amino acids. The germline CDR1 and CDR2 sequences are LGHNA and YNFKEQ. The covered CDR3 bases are TGTGCCAGCAGCCAAGATGGCATGGGAACAGGGGAAAAA. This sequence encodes CASSQDGMGTGEK. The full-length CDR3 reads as CASSQDGMGTGEKLFF.

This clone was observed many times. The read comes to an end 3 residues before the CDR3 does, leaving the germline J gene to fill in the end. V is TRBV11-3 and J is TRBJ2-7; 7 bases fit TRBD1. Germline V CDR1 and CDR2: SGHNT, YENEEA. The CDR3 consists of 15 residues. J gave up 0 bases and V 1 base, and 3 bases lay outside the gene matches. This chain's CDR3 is CASSLVAGGSYEQYF. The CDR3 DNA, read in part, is TGTGCCAGCAGCTTAGTCGCAGGGGGCTCCTACGAG.

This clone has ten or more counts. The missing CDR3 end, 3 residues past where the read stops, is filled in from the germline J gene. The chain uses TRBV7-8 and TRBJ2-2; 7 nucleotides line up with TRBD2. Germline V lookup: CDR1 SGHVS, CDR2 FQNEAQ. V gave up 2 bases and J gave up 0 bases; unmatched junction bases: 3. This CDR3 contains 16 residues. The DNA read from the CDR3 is TGTGCCAGCAGCTTAAAAAGCGGGACGAACACCGGGGAG. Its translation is CASSLKSGTNTGE. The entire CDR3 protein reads CASSLKSGTNTGELFF. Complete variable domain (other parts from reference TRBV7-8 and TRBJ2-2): GAGVSQSPRYKVAKRGQDVALRCDPISGHVSLFWYQQALGQGPEFLTYFQNEAQLDKSGLPSDRFFAERPEGSVSTLKIQRTQQEDSAVYLCASSLKSGTNTGELFFGEGSRLTVL.